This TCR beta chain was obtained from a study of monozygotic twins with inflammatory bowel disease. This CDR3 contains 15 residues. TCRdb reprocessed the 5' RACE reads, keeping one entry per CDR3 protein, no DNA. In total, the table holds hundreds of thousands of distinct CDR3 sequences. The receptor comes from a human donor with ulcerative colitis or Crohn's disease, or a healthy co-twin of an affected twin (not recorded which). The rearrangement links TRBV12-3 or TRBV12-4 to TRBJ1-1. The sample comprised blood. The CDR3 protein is CASSFLAEDYTEAFF.